Listed below are T cell receptor beta chains from one sample, sequenced in a study of OX40 agonist ivuxolimab in advanced cancers. The protocol was immunoSEQ multiplex PCR, while the TCRdb copy is restricted to in-frame clones and leaves out a portion. The table records roughly 110,000 clones, just over 90% of them present only once. This specimen consisted of CD4+ or CD8+ T cells sorted from blood, obtained in a trial of the OX40 agonist ivuxolimab. The receptor source for this set is an adult with an advanced solid tumor such as melanoma, head and neck, liver or kidney cancer. CDR3s include the opening cysteine and the closing phenylalanine or tryptophan. D genes are given only for firm matches. The size of a clone is reported for some rows only, either as once, few or many, or as a class for expanded clones.

CDR3nt: TGTGCCAGCAGCCCTCGGACAGGGGAGCTGTTTTTT
CDR3aa: CASSPRTGELFF
v_gene: TRBV6-5
j_gene: TRBJ2-2
d_gene: -
abundance: -

CDR3nt: TGCAGCGTGGGGGGACAGGGGAAAGGAGAAAAACTGTTTTTT
CDR3aa: CSVGGQGKGEKLFF
v_gene: TRBV29-1
j_gene: TRBJ1-4
d_gene: TRBD1
abundance: -

CDR3nt: TGTGCCAGCAGTTTACTTGGGACTAATGAAAAACTGTTTTTT
CDR3aa: CASSLLGTNEKLFF
v_gene: TRBV28
j_gene: TRBJ1-4
d_gene: -
abundance: -

CDR3nt: TGTGCCAGCAGCTTGGGGGGCAGGGGGCCGAATTCACCCCTCCACTTT
CDR3aa: CASSLGGRGPNSPLHF
v_gene: TRBV5-4
j_gene: TRBJ1-6
d_gene: TRBD1
abundance: -

CDR3nt: TGTGCCAGCAGCTTAGTCGGGACTTCCACCTACGAGCAGTACTTC
CDR3aa: CASSLVGTSTYEQYF
v_gene: TRBV7-2
j_gene: TRBJ2-7
d_gene: -
abundance: -

CDR3nt: TGTGCCAGTAGTAGAACGCAGGGGCGCGGCTATGGCTACACCTTC
CDR3aa: CASSRTQGRGYGYTF
v_gene: TRBV19
j_gene: TRBJ1-2
d_gene: -
abundance: -

CDR3nt: TGTGCCAGCTCACCGGGACTAGCGGGGGCCGGTCTTCGGGAGCAGTTCTTC
CDR3aa: CASSPGLAGAGLREQFF
v_gene: TRBV18
j_gene: TRBJ2-1
d_gene: TRBD2
abundance: -

CDR3nt: TGTGCCAGCAGCTTATACTCAGGCCCCTACGAGCAGTACTTC
CDR3aa: CASSLYSGPYEQYF
v_gene: TRBV7-2
j_gene: TRBJ2-7
d_gene: -
abundance: -

CDR3nt: TGTGCCAGCAGGTCTCAGGGAGGCCAGCCCCAGCATTTT
CDR3aa: CASRSQGGQPQHF
v_gene: TRBV28
j_gene: TRBJ1-5
d_gene: -
abundance: few

CDR3nt: TGTGCCAGCAGCCCGGCAGCTTATAGCAATCAGCCCCAGCATTTT
CDR3aa: CASSPAAYSNQPQHF
v_gene: TRBV7-2
j_gene: TRBJ1-5
d_gene: -
abundance: -

CDR3nt: TGCAGCGTTCTGGACAGGGTAACAGCTTTCTTT
CDR3aa: CSVLDRVTAFF
v_gene: TRBV29-1
j_gene: TRBJ1-1
d_gene: TRBD1
abundance: -

CDR3nt: TGTGCCAGCAGCTTAGCTTTCCAGAACACTGAAGCTTTCTTT
CDR3aa: CASSLAFQNTEAFF
v_gene: TRBV7-8
j_gene: TRBJ1-1
d_gene: -
abundance: -

CDR3nt: TGCGCCAGCAGCCAAGCAGGGGGTAGCAATCAGCCCCAGCATTTT
CDR3aa: CASSQAGGSNQPQHF
v_gene: TRBV4-1
j_gene: TRBJ1-5
d_gene: TRBD1
abundance: -

CDR3nt: TGTGCCAGCAGTGAGCAGGGTGGGAATCAGCCCCAGCATTTT
CDR3aa: CASSEQGGNQPQHF
v_gene: TRBV25-1
j_gene: TRBJ1-5
d_gene: -
abundance: -

CDR3nt: TGCAGCGTTGATCATGGACGCAATGAGCAGTTCTTC
CDR3aa: CSVDHGRNEQFF
v_gene: TRBV29-1
j_gene: TRBJ2-1
d_gene: -
abundance: -

CDR3nt: TGTGCCAGCAGTCTAACAGGGAATTTGTACGAGCAGTACTTC
CDR3aa: CASSLTGNLYEQYF
v_gene: TRBV6-6
j_gene: TRBJ2-7
d_gene: -
abundance: -

CDR3nt: TGTGCCAGCAGTGAATCCGTTAATCAGCCCCAGCATTTT
CDR3aa: CASSESVNQPQHF
v_gene: TRBV2
j_gene: TRBJ1-5
d_gene: -
abundance: -

CDR3nt: TGTGCCAGCAGGGGGGGCCAGACCCTTGGGTATGGCTACACCTTC
CDR3aa: CASRGGQTLGYGYTF
v_gene: TRBV6-1
j_gene: TRBJ1-2
d_gene: -
abundance: -

CDR3nt: TGTGCCAGCTCAGGGGGTAAGGTCACTGAAGCTTTCTTT
CDR3aa: CASSGGKVTEAFF
v_gene: TRBV19
j_gene: TRBJ1-1
d_gene: TRBD1
abundance: -

CDR3nt: TGTGCCAGTAGTATGGCTAGCTGGAGTACAGATACGCAGTATTTT
CDR3aa: CASSMASWSTDTQYF
v_gene: TRBV19
j_gene: TRBJ2-3
d_gene: -
abundance: once

CDR3nt: TGTGCCAGCAGACCGGACAGGGAGAGCAATCAGCCCCAGCATTTT
CDR3aa: CASRPDRESNQPQHF
v_gene: TRBV28
j_gene: TRBJ1-5
d_gene: TRBD1
abundance: -

CDR3nt: TGTGCCAGCAGCTTAGTTTCGGGGTTTGACACAGATACGCAGTATTTT
CDR3aa: CASSLVSGFDTDTQYF
v_gene: TRBV7-2
j_gene: TRBJ2-3
d_gene: -
abundance: once

CDR3nt: TGTGCCAGCAGTTACTCGAGAGGGGAACAGCCCCAGCATTTT
CDR3aa: CASSYSRGEQPQHF
v_gene: TRBV6-5
j_gene: TRBJ1-5
d_gene: -
abundance: -

CDR3nt: TGTGCCAGCAGTCGGACTAGCGGGGGGGCTACGCAGTATTTT
CDR3aa: CASSRTSGGATQYF
v_gene: TRBV6-5
j_gene: TRBJ2-3
d_gene: TRBD2
abundance: -

CDR3nt: TGTGCCATCAGCGGACAGGGTCTTCCTGGCGAAAAACTGTTTTTT
CDR3aa: CAISGQGLPGEKLFF
v_gene: TRBV10-3
j_gene: TRBJ1-4
d_gene: TRBD1
abundance: -

CDR3nt: TGTGCCCTCGGATGCCAGCAGCCAAGTCGGAGGTTCAAGAACACTGAAGCTTTCTTT
CDR3aa: CALGCQQPSRRFKNTEAFF
v_gene: TRBV4-2
j_gene: TRBJ1-1
d_gene: -
abundance: once

CDR3nt: TGTGCCACCAGCAGAGATCGGGCGAGCTCCTACAATGAGCAGTTCTTC
CDR3aa: CATSRDRASSYNEQFF
v_gene: TRBV15
j_gene: TRBJ2-1
d_gene: -
abundance: -

CDR3nt: TGTGCCAGCAGTCTCACAGCCAGCTATGGCTACACCTTC
CDR3aa: CASSLTASYGYTF
v_gene: TRBV28
j_gene: TRBJ1-2
d_gene: -
abundance: -

CDR3nt: TGTGCCAGCAGTTGGGACAGAGATTCACCCCTCCACTTT
CDR3aa: CASSWDRDSPLHF
v_gene: TRBV5-4
j_gene: TRBJ1-6
d_gene: TRBD1
abundance: -

CDR3nt: TGTGCCAGCAGCCAAGTGGGGGAAGAGACCCAGTACTTC
CDR3aa: CASSQVGEETQYF
v_gene: TRBV4-2
j_gene: TRBJ2-5
d_gene: -
abundance: -

CDR3nt: TGTGCCAGCAGTTCACAGGGAAGACAGCCCCAGCATTTT
CDR3aa: CASSSQGRQPQHF
v_gene: TRBV27
j_gene: TRBJ1-5
d_gene: -
abundance: -

CDR3nt: TGTGCCAGCAGCAGCCTACGGGACCTCTATCGCTACACCTTC
CDR3aa: CASSSLRDLYRYTF
v_gene: TRBV2
j_gene: TRBJ1-2
d_gene: -
abundance: -

CDR3nt: TGCGCCAGCAGTGGGGTCTACAATGAGCAGTTCTTC
CDR3aa: CASSGVYNEQFF
v_gene: TRBV10-1
j_gene: TRBJ2-1
d_gene: -
abundance: -

CDR3nt: TGCGCCAGCAGCCAAGGGTGGACAGGTCCCTACGAGCAGTACTTC
CDR3aa: CASSQGWTGPYEQYF
v_gene: TRBV4-1
j_gene: TRBJ2-7
d_gene: TRBD1
abundance: -

CDR3nt: TGCGCCAGCAGCCAAGACGCTCGGGGTACAGATACGCAGTATTTT
CDR3aa: CASSQDARGTDTQYF
v_gene: TRBV4-3
j_gene: TRBJ2-3
d_gene: -
abundance: -

CDR3nt: TGTGCCAGCAGCGGCCAGGGGGCCAATTATGGCTACACCTTC
CDR3aa: CASSGQGANYGYTF
v_gene: TRBV7-9
j_gene: TRBJ1-2
d_gene: TRBD1
abundance: few

CDR3nt: TGTGCCAGCAGCTTGGACAGGGCCTATGGCTACACCTTC
CDR3aa: CASSLDRAYGYTF
v_gene: TRBV5-4
j_gene: TRBJ1-2
d_gene: -
abundance: -

CDR3nt: TGTGCCAGCAGTTCCCGGACAGGTTCAGATACGCAGTATTTT
CDR3aa: CASSSRTGSDTQYF
v_gene: TRBV6-6
j_gene: TRBJ2-3
d_gene: TRBD1
abundance: -

CDR3nt: TGTGCCAGCAGTTTCAGCAATCAGCCCCAGCATTTT
CDR3aa: CASSFSNQPQHF
v_gene: TRBV7-2
j_gene: TRBJ1-5
d_gene: -
abundance: -

CDR3nt: TGTGCCAGCAGTGAATACTCGTACTACAATGAGCAGTTCTTC
CDR3aa: CASSEYSYYNEQFF
v_gene: TRBV2
j_gene: TRBJ2-1
d_gene: -
abundance: -

CDR3nt: TGTGCCAGCAGCAATAGGGGGGTGAACACTGAAGCTTTCTTT
CDR3aa: CASSNRGVNTEAFF
v_gene: TRBV5-6
j_gene: TRBJ1-1
d_gene: -
abundance: -

CDR3nt: TGTGCCAGCAGCGCCGGACTCGGGGGGCCGAACGAGCAGTACTTC
CDR3aa: CASSAGLGGPNEQYF
v_gene: TRBV6-5
j_gene: TRBJ2-7
d_gene: -
abundance: -

CDR3nt: TGTGCCAGCAGTCAAGACAGCTCCTATAATTCACCCCTCCACTTT
CDR3aa: CASSQDSSYNSPLHF
v_gene: TRBV28
j_gene: TRBJ1-6
d_gene: -
abundance: -

CDR3nt: TGTGCCAGCAGCCGAGATGCGGGCGTGGGGGCCGGGGCCAACGTCCTGACTTTC
CDR3aa: CASSRDAGVGAGANVLTF
v_gene: TRBV5-4
j_gene: TRBJ2-6
d_gene: -
abundance: -

CDR3nt: TGTGCCAGCAGTGAACTAGCGGGGTCCCAAGAGACCCAGTACTTC
CDR3aa: CASSELAGSQETQYF
v_gene: TRBV25-1
j_gene: TRBJ2-5
d_gene: TRBD2
abundance: -

CDR3nt: TGTGCCAGCGCCGTCAGGGAGGCCACTGAAGCTTTCTTT
CDR3aa: CASAVREATEAFF
v_gene: TRBV7-9
j_gene: TRBJ1-1
d_gene: -
abundance: -

CDR3nt: TGTGCCAGCAGCTTTCCCCCCACTGAAGCTTTCTTT
CDR3aa: CASSFPPTEAFF
v_gene: TRBV5-5
j_gene: TRBJ1-1
d_gene: -
abundance: once

CDR3nt: TGTGCCAGCAGCTTAGCGGTGACCGCGAACACTGAAGCTTTCTTT
CDR3aa: CASSLAVTANTEAFF
v_gene: TRBV7-2
j_gene: TRBJ1-1
d_gene: -
abundance: few

CDR3nt: TGTGCCAGCAGCATGGGAGGTGATGGAAACACCATATATTTT
CDR3aa: CASSMGGDGNTIYF
v_gene: TRBV7-2
j_gene: TRBJ1-3
d_gene: -
abundance: -

CDR3nt: TGTGCCAGCTCACCAGGGACAGGGGGCCTCTACGAGCAGTACTTC
CDR3aa: CASSPGTGGLYEQYF
v_gene: TRBV18
j_gene: TRBJ2-7
d_gene: TRBD1
abundance: -

CDR3nt: TGTGCCAGCAGCTTAGCGGGGGGGGAACAGCAGTACTTC
CDR3aa: CASSLAGGEQQYF
v_gene: TRBV7-8
j_gene: TRBJ2-7
d_gene: TRBD2
abundance: -

CDR3nt: TGTGCCAGCAGCCCCTACACAGATACGCAGTATTTT
CDR3aa: CASSPYTDTQYF
v_gene: TRBV7-2
j_gene: TRBJ2-3
d_gene: -
abundance: -

CDR3nt: TGTGGCACCCAGTGGGGAGAGACCCAGTACTTC
CDR3aa: CGTQWGETQYF
v_gene: TRBV19
j_gene: TRBJ2-5
d_gene: -
abundance: -

CDR3nt: TGTGCCAGTAGTATAGAAGGGACAGGTACTTCACCCCTCCACTTT
CDR3aa: CASSIEGTGTSPLHF
v_gene: TRBV19
j_gene: TRBJ1-6
d_gene: TRBD1
abundance: -

CDR3nt: TGTGCCAGCAGTTCCCTGACCGGGAATGAAAAACTGTTTTTT
CDR3aa: CASSSLTGNEKLFF
v_gene: TRBV27
j_gene: TRBJ1-4
d_gene: -
abundance: -